Below, 25 T cell receptor beta chains from the same sample are listed, as sequenced in a study of early T cells in non-severe SARS-CoV-2 infection. MiXCR, applied by TCRdb to the 5' RACE reads, yields one record per CDR3 protein. The profile shows 75,000 or so distinct CDR3 sequences, approximately 12% of them singletons. The specimen was whole blood. These receptors all come from an adult who was a healthcare worker with PCR-confirmed SARS-CoV-2 infection or an uninfected control (not recorded which).

The chain combines TRBV9 with TRBJ1-3; D is undetermined. From germline, CDR1 is SGDLS and CDR2 YYNGEE. Between the trimmed V and J ends, which lost 2 bases and 0 bases, there was a span of 9 bases. The CDR3 totals 15 residues. The CDR3 protein is CASSVALNSGNTIYF. DNA for the CDR3: TGTGCCAGCAGCGTGGCTCTCAACTCTGGAAACACCATATATTTT.

This clonotype was counted at least ten times. This rearrangement joins TRBV10-3 to TRBJ2-7; the D is unclear. CDR1 is ENHRY and CDR2 is SYGVKD in the germline V gene. CDR3 length equals 12 residues. Trimming cost V 3 bases and J 3 bases, with 6 bases left between them. The CDR3 nucleotides read TGTGCCATCAGTGAACTTAACTACGAGCAGTACTTC. Translating gives CAISELNYEQYF.

This clonotype was seen many times. This chain links TRBV2 with TRBJ1-4, with D perhaps TRBD1 (5 bases). The CDR3 has 14 amino acids. Per germline, CDR1 SNHLY and CDR2 FYNNEI. V shed 4 bases and J shed 3 bases, with 9 bases lying between them. CDR3 DNA: TGTGCCAGCAGTGGCAGGGACGCTAATGAAAAACTGTTTTTT. As protein: CASSGRDANEKLFF.

The chain has TRBV7-2 and TRBJ2-1, with 15 bases matching TRBD2. Germline V gene sequence: CDR1 SGHTA, CDR2 FQGNSA. The CDR3 is 16 amino acids. With V trimmed by 1 base and J by 9 bases, 4 bases remained unmatched. DNA for the CDR3: TGTGCCAGCAGCTTAGGGACTAGCGGGGGGGCCGTTGAGCAGTTCTTC. Protein sequence: CASSLGTSGGAVEQFF.

V is TRBV15 and J is TRBJ2-2; 8 nucleotides match TRBD2. V shed 5 bases, J shed 0 bases, and the junction held 14 bases outside the gene matches. In germline, CDR1 is LNHNV, CDR2 YYDKDF (reference sequence). This CDR3 has 19 residues. In nucleotides, the CDR3 is TGTGCCACCAGCCCTCGCTCAGGGCGGGAGGATCCGAACACCGGGGAGCTGTTTTTT. Its translation: CATSPRSGREDPNTGELFF.

In its sample, this clonotype was seen many times. The CDR3 spells CASTKPDGGSNQPQHF. The DNA of the CDR3 is TGTGCCAGCACCAAGCCGGACGGGGGCAGCAATCAGCCCCAGCATTTT. The J gene is TRBJ1-5, the V gene TRBV6-2 or TRBV6-3; weak D call: TRBD1 (6 bases). From germline, CDR1 is MNHEY and CDR2 SVGEGT. V lost 7 bases to trimming and J lost 1 base, with 17 bases between them. CDR3 length equals 16 residues.

The chain has TRBV6-2 or TRBV6-3 and TRBJ1-5; 12 nucleotides match TRBD1. CDR3 length: 22 residues. Germline values: CDR1 MNHEY, CDR2 SVGEGT. V shed 2 bases, J shed 3 bases, and the junction held 20 bases outside the gene matches. CDR3 region: CASSYRDRGPGWSWAFNQPQHF. CDR3 in DNA: TGTGCCAGCAGTTACAGGGACAGGGGGCCTGGATGGTCTTGGGCCTTCAATCAGCCCCAGCATTTT.

This clonotype was counted only a few times. The chain combines TRBV19 with TRBJ2-7, with D possibly being TRBD1 or TRBD2 (5 bases each). V gave up 5 bases and J gave up 7 bases, with 21 bases separating them. CDR1 LNHDA and CDR2 SQIVND come from the germline V gene (reference sequence). This CDR3 comprises 15 residues. The CDR3 here is CASSVGGDGPWEQYF. CDR3 coding DNA: TGTGCCAGTAGTGTGGGTGGGGACGGTCCTTGGGAGCAGTACTTC.

The chain employs TRBV5-1 and TRBJ1-1; D is unclear. This CDR3 has 14 residues. Trimming removed 1 base from V and 4 bases from J, with 11 bases in between. CDR1 SGHRS and CDR2 YFSETQ come from the germline V gene. The CDR3 sequence is CASSLLASSTEAFF. CDR3 coding DNA: TGCGCCAGCAGCTTGTTAGCGTCGAGCACTGAAGCTTTCTTT.

This clonotype appeared many times. The V call is TRBV12-5, the J call TRBJ1-1; D uncertain. CDR1 is LGHNT, CDR2 FRNRAP, per germline. CDR3 length: 15 residues. V lost 0 bases and J lost 2, with 10 bases in between. CDR3 sequence reads: CASGLVVGKNTEAFF. The CDR3 bases are TGTGCTAGTGGTTTGGTTGTGGGAAAAAACACTGAAGCTTTCTTT.

The chain has TRBV11-2 and TRBJ2-3; D is unclear. From germline, CDR1 is SGHAT and CDR2 FQNNGV. V was shortened by 3 bases and J by 9 bases, with 13 bases between the two germline ends. The CDR3 has 13 residues. The CDR3 DNA reads TGTGCCAGCAGCTTTCGGCCAAATCCGACGCAGTATTTT. Encoded protein: CASSFRPNPTQYF.

This clonotype was seen only a few times. The chain links TRBV11-2 to TRBJ2-5; D not resolved. The ends were cut back, 3 bases at V and 2 bases at J, with 7 bases in the middle. The CDR3 totals 13 residues. CDR1 and CDR2 from the germline V gene are SGHAT and FQNNGV. As DNA, the CDR3 is TGTGCCAGCAGCTTCGGTGTTCAAGAGACCCAGTACTTC. Its translation is CASSFGVQETQYF.

Ten or more counts support this clonotype. The chain employs TRBV20-1 and TRBJ2-1; 9 bases fit TRBD2. The CDR3 is 14 residues long. Germline V gene data show CDR1 as DFQATT and CDR2 as SNEGSKA (reference sequence). V was clipped by 3 bases and J by 8 bases; unmatched bases: 8. The DNA of the CDR3 is TGCAGTGCTAGCCCCGGGACTAGCATCCATGAGCAGTTCTTC. Translation gives CSASPGTSIHEQFF.

This clonotype was counted ten times or more. The chain is built from TRBV11-2 and TRBJ2-7; 9 nucleotides match TRBD2. Germline CDR1 is SGHAT and CDR2 is FQNNGV. The CDR3 totals 15 residues. With V trimmed by 7 bases and J by 0 bases, 7 bases remained unmatched. This CDR3 is CASTEAGGSSYEQYF. The CDR3 region has the DNA TGTGCCAGCACTGAAGCGGGGGGCAGCTCCTACGAGCAGTACTTC.

This clonotype was found many times. This rearrangement joins TRBV11-2 to TRBJ2-1, with TRBD1 matching over 8 bases. The CDR3 extends over 16 amino acids. CDR1 SGHAT and CDR2 FQNNGV come from the germline V gene. V shed 5 bases, J shed 7 bases, and the junction held 13 bases outside the gene matches. CDR3 bases: TGTGCCAGCAGCCAAGGACAGGGTCGAGGGTTGAATGAGCAGTTCTTC. Translation: CASSQGQGRGLNEQFF. The full variable domain, with the rest looked up from reference TRBV11-2 and TRBJ2-1, is EAGVAQSPRYKIIEKRQSVAFWCNPISGHATLYWYQQILGQGPKLLIQFQNNGVVDDSQLPKDRFSAERLKGVDSTLKIQPAKLEDSAVYLCASSQGQGRGLNEQFFGPGTRLTVL.

In this sample, this clonotype turned up many times. The chain carries TRBV2 and TRBJ2-7, with D perhaps matching TRBD1 or TRBD2 (5 bases each). The CDR3 runs to 14 residues. V shed 4 bases and J shed 3 bases, with 13 bases lying between them. Looked up from germline, CDR1 is SNHLY and CDR2 is FYNNEI. The CDR3 sequence is CASSGTLGDYEQYF. The DNA for the CDR3 is TGTGCCAGCAGTGGGACCCTGGGGGACTACGAGCAGTACTTC.

This clonotype was counted ten times or more. This chain joins TRBV29-1 and TRBJ1-1, with D tentatively TRBD1 (5 bases). The CDR3 runs 17 residues. V was cut by 4 bases and J by 1 base, with 22 bases left in between. CDR1 is SQVTM and CDR2 is ANQGSEA in the germline V gene. CDR3 DNA: TGCAGCGTTGGGGCGCAGCCCGAACAGGCCAGGAACACTGAAGCTTTCTTT. It is translated as CSVGAQPEQARNTEAFF.

This clonotype was counted between two and nine times. CDR3 residues: CATAGLRAPDTQYF. Written as DNA, the CDR3 is TGTGCCACCGCGGGGCTCAGAGCCCCAGATACGCAGTATTTT. The rearrangement joins TRBV24-1 to TRBJ2-3, with D possibly TRBD2 on 6 matching bases. The CDR3 contains 14 residues. CDR1 KGHDR and CDR2 SFDVKD come from the germline V gene. With 9 bases removed from V and 4 bases from J, the gap between germline ends came to 16 bases.

The chain combines TRBV7-3 with TRBJ2-1; D unclear. Per germline, CDR1 SGHTA and CDR2 FQGTGA. This CDR3 is 13 amino acids long. V was trimmed by 0 bases and J by 7 bases, leaving 7 bases between them. CDR3 residues: CASSLTRSNEQFF. The CDR3 nucleotides read TGTGCCAGCAGCTTAACTCGGTCAAATGAGCAGTTCTTC.

This clonotype was found a few times. The genes are TRBV4-1 and TRBJ1-5; D unresolved. The CDR3 extends over 17 amino acids. Trimming pared 1 base from V and 0 bases from J, leaving 13 bases between. CDR1 is MGHRA, CDR2 YSYEKL, per germline. The DNA of the CDR3 is TGCGCCAGCAGCCAAGGCAGATTGGGAAATAGCAATCAGCCCCAGCATTTT. Its protein is CASSQGRLGNSNQPQHF.

This clonotype came up many times. The chain uses TRBV5-1 and TRBJ2-7; perhaps TRBD1 as D (6 bases). The germline CDR1 and CDR2 sequences are SGHRS and YFSETQ. CDR3 size: 13 residues. Trimming removed 2 bases from V and 6 bases from J, with 12 bases in between. The CDR3 region has the DNA TGCGCCAGCAGCTTACCCGACAGGAGCGAGCAGTACTTC. Amino acids: CASSLPDRSEQYF.

V is TRBV7-9 and J is TRBJ1-3; maybe TRBD1 (6 bases). The CDR3 covers 16 residues. The germline V and J ends were trimmed by 5 bases and 0 bases, with 14 bases remaining between them. Germline assignment: CDR1 SEHNR and CDR2 FQNEAQ (reference sequence). CDR3 protein: CASSRGIWGSGNTIYF. DNA of the CDR3: TGTGCCAGCAGCAGGGGGATCTGGGGCTCTGGAAACACCATATATTTT.

The rearrangement joins TRBV2 to TRBJ1-4, with D unclear. From germline, CDR1 is SNHLY and CDR2 FYNNEI. With 2 bases removed from V and 8 bases from J, the gap between germline ends came to 12 bases. This CDR3 spans 14 amino acids. The CDR3 coding sequence is TGTGCCAGCAGTGAATGGAGCAGATGGGAAAAACTGTTTTTT. It translates to CASSEWSRWEKLFF.

This clonotype was seen at least ten times. The chain is built from TRBV11-2 and TRBJ2-1; D is undetermined. Trimming took 0 bases from V and 10 from J, leaving 7 bases between them. The CDR3 sequence is 12 residues long. From germline, CDR1 is SGHAT and CDR2 FQNNGV. Here the CDR3 reads CASSLDWNEQFF. The CDR3 DNA reads TGTGCCAGCAGCTTAGACTGGAACGAGCAGTTCTTC.

The rearrangement joins TRBV4-3 to TRBJ2-1, with 12 bases lining up with TRBD2. The CDR3 has 21 residues. From germline, CDR1 is LGHNA and CDR2 YSLEER. Trimming cost V 4 bases and J 0 bases; bases outside gene matches: 16. CDR3 coding DNA: TGCGCCAGCAGCCTAGATATGCTAGCGGGAGGGCCGGCTAACTCCTACAATGAGCAGTTCTTC. It codes for CASSLDMLAGGPANSYNEQFF.